This TCR beta chain was profiled in a study of PD-1 blockade in classical Hodgkin lymphoma. As for this clone: What it binds is not known.

The repertoire was sequenced with immunoSEQ multiplex PCR; TCRdb's copy has only in-frame clones and lacks some. The table lists about 30,000 clones, just over 90% of them singletons. Documented time point: newly diagnosed, previously untreated cHL patient sample. Comparison came from newly diagnosed, untreated classical Hodgkin lymphoma PBMCs. The CDR3 runs to 13 residues. The V and J ends lost 6 bases and 0 bases respectively, with 6 bases between them. Germline-derived CDR1 and CDR2 are SNHLY and FYNNEI. Overall study findings and caveats: Relapsed/refractory patients reportedly had lower baseline diversity than newly diagnosed patients. Differences between repertoires have undefined causes, possibly disease activity or prior therapy.

The sequenced material came from peripheral blood mononuclear cells (PBMCs). This TCR derives from a human donor with classical Hodgkin lymphoma. The chain couples TRBV2 to TRBJ1-3; D call uncertain. The CDR3 nucleotides read TGTGCCAGCAGCGGGGTCTCTGGAAACACCATATATTTT. This gives the protein CASSGVSGNTIYF.